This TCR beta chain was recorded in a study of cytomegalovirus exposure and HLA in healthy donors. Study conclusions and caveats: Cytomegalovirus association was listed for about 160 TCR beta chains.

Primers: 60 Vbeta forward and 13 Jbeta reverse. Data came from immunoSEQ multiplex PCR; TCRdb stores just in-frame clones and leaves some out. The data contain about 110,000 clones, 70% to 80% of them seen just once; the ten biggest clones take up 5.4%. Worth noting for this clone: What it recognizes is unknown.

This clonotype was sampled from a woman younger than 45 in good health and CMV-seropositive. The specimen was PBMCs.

This CDR3 reads CASSLGTGGGKNTEAFF. The CDR3 nucleotides are TGTGCCAGCAGCCTAGGGACAGGGGGCGGAAAAAACACTGAAGCTTTCTTT. The chain uses TRBV9 and TRBJ1-1; 12 nucleotides line up with TRBD1. Germline CDR1 and CDR2: SGDLS and YYNGEE. This CDR3 comprises 17 residues. V lost 4 bases and J lost 2; bases outside the gene matches: 9. Full variable domain (remainder filled in from reference TRBV9 and TRBJ1-1): DSGVTQTPKHLITATGQRVTLRCSPRSGDLSVYWYQQSLDQGLQFLIQYYNGEERAKGNILERFSAQQFPDLHSELNLSSLELGDSALYFCASSLGTGGGKNTEAFFGQGTRLTVV.